A selection of T cell receptor beta chains follows, all from one sample in a study of T cells after yellow fever vaccination. From the 5' RACE reads, TCRdb called clonotypes with MiXCR, one entry per CDR3 protein. This repertoire shows 230,000 or so distinct CDR3 sequences, about 3.9% found once; its top ten account for about a fifth. This sample comprised PBMCs, obtained 15 days after the yellow fever booster vaccination. The receptors here all came from a young man who received the YFV17D yellow fever vaccine. The CDR3 runs from the conserved cysteine through the conserved F or W. D genes are given only for firm matches. The size entry gives once, few or many counts, or a class when the clone is expanded.

J gene: TRBJ2-2
D gene: -
V gene: TRBV5-6
clone size: many
CDR3 DNA: TGTGCCAGCAGCTGGGGCCACTTGGCCGGGGAGCTGTTTTTT
CDR3 protein: CASSWGHLAGELFF

J gene: TRBJ2-3
D gene: TRBD2
V gene: TRBV5-6
clone size: many
CDR3 DNA: TGTGCCAGCAGCCGGCCGGACATCCTAGGGAGGGCAGATACGCAGTATTTT
CDR3 protein: CASSRPDILGRADTQYF

J gene: TRBJ2-5
D gene: TRBD1
V gene: TRBV5-1
clone size: many
CDR3 DNA: TGCGCCAGCAGCTCGGACAGGGTTGGGGAGACCCAGTACTTC
CDR3 protein: CASSSDRVGETQYF

J gene: TRBJ1-1
D gene: -
V gene: TRBV29-1
clone size: many
CDR3 DNA: TGCAGCGTCCTCGGGGGGGTGGCTGAAGCTTTCTTT
CDR3 protein: CSVLGGVAEAFF

J gene: TRBJ2-2
D gene: -
V gene: TRBV12-3/TRBV12-4
clone size: few
CDR3 DNA: TGTGCCAGCAGTTTTAACCCCTCGAACACCGGGGAGCTGTTTTTT
CDR3 protein: CASSFNPSNTGELFF

J gene: TRBJ2-1
D gene: TRBD2
V gene: TRBV14
clone size: many
CDR3 DNA: TGTGCCAGCAGCCAAGTCCCGCTAGCGGGGACCTACAATGAGCAGTTCTTC
CDR3 protein: CASSQVPLAGTYNEQFF

J gene: TRBJ2-1
D gene: -
V gene: TRBV11-1
clone size: many
CDR3 DNA: TGTGCCAGCAGCTCCCCCACCGGACTCCTCCAGTTCTTC
CDR3 protein: CASSSPTGLLQFF

J gene: TRBJ2-7
D gene: -
V gene: TRBV10-3
clone size: many
CDR3 DNA: TGTGCCATCAGTGAGTCGACTTACGAGCAGTACTTC
CDR3 protein: CAISESTYEQYF

J gene: TRBJ2-1
D gene: TRBD2
V gene: TRBV5-1
clone size: many
CDR3 DNA: TGCGCCAGCAGCGACCGTGCGGGGGGGTATAATGAGCAGTTCTTC
CDR3 protein: CASSDRAGGYNEQFF

J gene: TRBJ1-1
D gene: -
V gene: TRBV11-2
clone size: many
CDR3 DNA: TGTGCCAGCAGCTTAGATCTGGCCTCGGGTTTCTTT
CDR3 protein: CASSLDLASGFF

J gene: TRBJ1-1
D gene: TRBD1
V gene: TRBV18
clone size: many
CDR3 DNA: TGTGCCAGTTCCCCCACAGGGGAGAACACTGAAGCTTTCTTT
CDR3 protein: CASSPTGENTEAFF

J gene: TRBJ1-6
D gene: TRBD1
V gene: TRBV15
clone size: many
CDR3 DNA: TGTGCCACCAGGGAGGGGACAGGGACACCCCTCCACTTT
CDR3 protein: CATREGTGTPLHF

J gene: TRBJ2-2
D gene: -
V gene: TRBV7-6
clone size: many
CDR3 DNA: TGTGCCAGCAGCTTAGCATCGGGCACCGGGGAGCTGTTTTTT
CDR3 protein: CASSLASGTGELFF

J gene: TRBJ2-1
D gene: -
V gene: TRBV7-9
clone size: many
CDR3 DNA: TGTGCCAGCAGCTCAGGGGGGGGAAGCCTCAATGAGCAGTTCTTC
CDR3 protein: CASSSGGGSLNEQFF

J gene: TRBJ2-5
D gene: -
V gene: TRBV10-3
clone size: many
CDR3 DNA: TGTGCCATCAGTGAGTCACCTGGTTTTAAAGAGACCCAGTACTTC
CDR3 protein: CAISESPGFKETQYF